This entry features one T cell receptor (beta chain) sequence. These data originate in a study of spatial heterogeneity in lung cancer. TCRdb itself ran the 5' RACE reads through MiXCR, one entry per CDR3 protein. In the table there are just under 40,000 distinct CDR3 sequences, around 5.8% of which are singletons. J lost 0 bases, V lost 5 bases, and 0 bases had no gene match. The CDR3 extends over 14 amino acids. CDR1 SGHVS and CDR2 FQNEAQ come from the germline V gene. The sample's time point: sample taken at primary tumor resection. Without sorting, whole RNA was sequenced from tumor, nontumor lung or frozen PBMC.

The chain uses TRBV7-8 and TRBJ2-4; TRBD2 aligns across 8 bases. The starting material was PBMCs, obtained at surgery. The receptor was derived from a male donor with early-stage non-small cell lung cancer. CDR3 residues: CASSSGGAKNIQYF. CDR3 coding DNA: TGTGCCAGCAGCAGCGGGGGAGCCAAAAACATTCAGTACTTC.